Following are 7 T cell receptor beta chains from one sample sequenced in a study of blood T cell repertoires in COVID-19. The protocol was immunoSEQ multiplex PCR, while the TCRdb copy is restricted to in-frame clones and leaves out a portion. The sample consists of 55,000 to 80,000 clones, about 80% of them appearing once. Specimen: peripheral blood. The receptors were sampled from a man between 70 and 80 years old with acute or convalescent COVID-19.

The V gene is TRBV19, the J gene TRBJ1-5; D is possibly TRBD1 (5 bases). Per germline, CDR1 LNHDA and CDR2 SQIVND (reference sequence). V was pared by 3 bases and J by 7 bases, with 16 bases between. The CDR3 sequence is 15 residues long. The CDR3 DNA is TGTGCCAGTAGTATTTCAGGGAAGGGAAAGCAGCCCCAGCATTTT. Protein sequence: CASSISGKGKQPQHF.

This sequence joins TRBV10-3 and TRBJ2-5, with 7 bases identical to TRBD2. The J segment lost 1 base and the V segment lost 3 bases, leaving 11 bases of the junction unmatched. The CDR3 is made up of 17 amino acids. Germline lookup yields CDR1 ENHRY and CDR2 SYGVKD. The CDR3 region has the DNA TGTGCCATCAGTGAATACCAAAGCGGGACCATCCAAGAGACCCAGTACTTC. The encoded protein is CAISEYQSGTIQETQYF.

CDR3 sequence: CASSLRTPVGGSEAFF. DNA for the CDR3: TGTGCCAGCAGCCTAAGGACACCGGTGGGAGGGTCTGAAGCTTTCTTT. The chain uses TRBV11-2 and TRBJ1-1, with D perhaps TRBD1 (5 bases). The CDR3 runs to 16 residues. Germline V gene lookup returns CDR1 SGHAT and CDR2 FQNNGV. The V and J ends lost 5 bases and 6 bases respectively, with 22 bases between them.

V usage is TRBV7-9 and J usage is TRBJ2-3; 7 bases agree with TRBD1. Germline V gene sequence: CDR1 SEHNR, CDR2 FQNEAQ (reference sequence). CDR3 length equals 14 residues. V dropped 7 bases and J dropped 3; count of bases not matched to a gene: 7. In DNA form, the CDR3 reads TGTGCCAGCATACAGGGGAGCGTTACAGATACGCAGTATTTT. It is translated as CASIQGSVTDTQYF.

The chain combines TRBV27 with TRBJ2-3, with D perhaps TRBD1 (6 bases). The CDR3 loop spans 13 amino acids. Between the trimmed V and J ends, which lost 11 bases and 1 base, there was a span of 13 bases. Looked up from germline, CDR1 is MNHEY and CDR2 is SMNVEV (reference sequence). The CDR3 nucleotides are TGTGCCGTCACACGGACAGGCACAGATACGCAGTATTTT. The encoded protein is CAVTRTGTDTQYF.

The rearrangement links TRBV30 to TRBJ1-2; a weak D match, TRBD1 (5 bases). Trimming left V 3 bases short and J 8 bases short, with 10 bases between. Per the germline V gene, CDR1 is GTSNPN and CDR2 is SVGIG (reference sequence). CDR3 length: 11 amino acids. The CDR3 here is CAWRAGSGYTF. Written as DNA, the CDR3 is TGTGCCTGGAGGGCAGGGTCAGGCTACACCTTC.

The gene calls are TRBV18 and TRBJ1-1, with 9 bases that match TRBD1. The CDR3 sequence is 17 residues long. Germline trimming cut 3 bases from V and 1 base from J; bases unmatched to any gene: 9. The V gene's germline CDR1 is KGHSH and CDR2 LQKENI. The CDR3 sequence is CASSPPFATGGNTEAFF. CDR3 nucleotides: TGTGCCAGCTCACCTCCCTTCGCGACAGGGGGGAACACTGAAGCTTTCTTT.